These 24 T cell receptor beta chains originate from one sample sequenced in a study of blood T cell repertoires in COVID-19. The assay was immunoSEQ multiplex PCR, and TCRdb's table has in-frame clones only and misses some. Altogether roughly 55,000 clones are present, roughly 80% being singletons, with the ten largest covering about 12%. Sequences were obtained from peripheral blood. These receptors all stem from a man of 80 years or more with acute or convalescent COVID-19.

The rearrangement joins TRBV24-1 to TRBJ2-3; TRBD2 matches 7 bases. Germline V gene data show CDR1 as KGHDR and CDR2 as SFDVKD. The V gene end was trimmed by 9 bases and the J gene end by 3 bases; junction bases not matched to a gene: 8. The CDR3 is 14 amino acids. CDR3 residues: CATGGGGRTDTQYF. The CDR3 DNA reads TGTGCCACCGGTGGAGGCGGGAGAACAGATACGCAGTATTTT.

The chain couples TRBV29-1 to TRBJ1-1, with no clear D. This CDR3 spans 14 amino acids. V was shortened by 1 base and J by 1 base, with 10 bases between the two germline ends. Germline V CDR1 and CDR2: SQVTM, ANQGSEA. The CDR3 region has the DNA TGCAGCGTTGAAGGGACTTGGAGGAACACTGAAGCTTTCTTT. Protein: CSVEGTWRNTEAFF.

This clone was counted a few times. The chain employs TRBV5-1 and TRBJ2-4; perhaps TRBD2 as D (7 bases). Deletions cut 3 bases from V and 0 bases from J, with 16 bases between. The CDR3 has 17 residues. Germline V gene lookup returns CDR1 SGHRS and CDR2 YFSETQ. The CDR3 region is CASSWGGSPLAKNIQYF. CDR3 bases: TGCGCCAGCAGCTGGGGGGGCTCGCCCCTAGCCAAAAACATTCAGTACTTC.

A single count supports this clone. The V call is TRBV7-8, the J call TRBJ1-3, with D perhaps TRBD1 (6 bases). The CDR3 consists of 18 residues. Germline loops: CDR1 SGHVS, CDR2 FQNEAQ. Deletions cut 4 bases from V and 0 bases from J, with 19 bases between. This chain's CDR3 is CASSSTTRDRNSGNTIYF. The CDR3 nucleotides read TGTGCCAGCAGCTCCACCACCCGAGACAGGAACTCTGGAAACACCATATATTTT.

CDR3 in amino acids: CASSSGTGFSEQYF. The CDR3 DNA reads as TGTGCCAGCAGCTCCGGGACAGGTTTCTCCGAGCAGTACTTC. This chain uses TRBV11-1 with TRBJ2-7; TRBD1 matches at 8 bases. Germline V gene sequence: CDR1 SGHAT, CDR2 FQDESV (reference sequence). The CDR3 loop spans 14 amino acids. V lost 4 bases and J lost 6; bases outside the gene matches: 8.

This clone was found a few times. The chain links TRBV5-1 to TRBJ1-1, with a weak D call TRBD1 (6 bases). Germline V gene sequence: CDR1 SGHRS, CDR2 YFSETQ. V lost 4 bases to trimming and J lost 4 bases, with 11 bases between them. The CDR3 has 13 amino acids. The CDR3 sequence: CASSLQGPTEAFF. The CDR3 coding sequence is TGCGCCAGCAGCCTGCAGGGGCCCACTGAAGCTTTCTTT.

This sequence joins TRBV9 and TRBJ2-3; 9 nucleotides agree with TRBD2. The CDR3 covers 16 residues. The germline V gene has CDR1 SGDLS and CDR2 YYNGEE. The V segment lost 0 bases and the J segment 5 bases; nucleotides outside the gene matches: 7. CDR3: CASSVGLAAQRDTQYF. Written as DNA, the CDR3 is TGTGCCAGCAGCGTAGGACTAGCGGCCCAGCGAGATACGCAGTATTTT.

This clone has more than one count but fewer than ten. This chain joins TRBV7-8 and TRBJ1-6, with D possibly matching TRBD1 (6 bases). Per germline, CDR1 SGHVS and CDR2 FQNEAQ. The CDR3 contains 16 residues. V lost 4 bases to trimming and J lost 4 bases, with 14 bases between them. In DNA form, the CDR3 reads TGTGCCAGCAGCTCCCTTCCAGGGGATTATAATTCACCCCTCCACTTT. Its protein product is CASSSLPGDYNSPLHF.

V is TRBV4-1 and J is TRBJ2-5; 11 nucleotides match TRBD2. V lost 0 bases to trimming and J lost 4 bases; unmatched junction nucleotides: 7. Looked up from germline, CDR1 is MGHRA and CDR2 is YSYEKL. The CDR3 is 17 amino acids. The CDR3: CASSQDVASGGRETQYF. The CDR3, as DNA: TGCGCCAGCAGCCAAGATGTGGCTAGCGGGGGGAGAGAGACCCAGTACTTC.

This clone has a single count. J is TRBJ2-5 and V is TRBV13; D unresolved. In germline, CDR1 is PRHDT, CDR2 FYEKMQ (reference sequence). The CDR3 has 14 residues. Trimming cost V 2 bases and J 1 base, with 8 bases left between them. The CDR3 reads CASSLNTIQETQYF. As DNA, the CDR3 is TGTGCCAGCAGCTTAAACACTATCCAAGAGACCCAGTACTTC.

CDR3 region: CASSQVDGNTIYF. As DNA, the CDR3 is TGTGCCAGCAGCCAAGTAGATGGAAACACCATATATTTT. J is TRBJ1-3 and V is TRBV3-1 (or the pseudogene TRBV3-2); D gene ambiguous. Germline CDR1 LGHDT, CDR2 YNNKEL (reference sequence). V was shortened by 1 base and J by 3 bases, with 4 bases between the two germline ends. CDR3 length: 13 amino acids.

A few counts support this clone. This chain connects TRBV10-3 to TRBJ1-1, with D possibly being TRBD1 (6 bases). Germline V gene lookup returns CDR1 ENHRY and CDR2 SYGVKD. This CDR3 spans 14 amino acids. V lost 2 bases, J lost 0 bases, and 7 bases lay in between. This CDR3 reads CAISETGMNTEAFF. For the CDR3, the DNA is TGTGCCATCAGTGAGACAGGGATGAACACTGAAGCTTTCTTT.

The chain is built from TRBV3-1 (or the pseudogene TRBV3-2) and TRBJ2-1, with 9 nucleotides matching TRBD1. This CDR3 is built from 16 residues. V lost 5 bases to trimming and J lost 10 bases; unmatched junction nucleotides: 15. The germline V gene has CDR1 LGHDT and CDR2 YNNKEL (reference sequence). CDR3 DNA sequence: TGTGCCAGCAGCTTAACCCGGGACAGGGTTCTTCGCGAGCAGTTCTTC. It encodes CASSLTRDRVLREQFF.

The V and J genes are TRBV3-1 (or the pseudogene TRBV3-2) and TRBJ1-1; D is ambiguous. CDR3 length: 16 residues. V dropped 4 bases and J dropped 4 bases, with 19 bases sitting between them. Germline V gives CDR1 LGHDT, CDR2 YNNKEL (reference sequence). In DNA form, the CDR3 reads TGTGCCAGCAGCCCTCTCTTAAGCGGGTTTAGCACTGAAGCTTTCTTT. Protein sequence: CASSPLLSGFSTEAFF.

The CDR3 nucleotides read TGTGCCAGCAGCCAGGGATACTCCCTCCAGCAGTACTTC. Amino acids: CASSQGYSLQQYF. This chain joins TRBV11-2 and TRBJ2-7; tentative D call: TRBD1 (5 bases). Germline V CDR1 and CDR2: SGHAT, FQNNGV. CDR3 length equals 13 residues. V was cut by 5 bases and J by 8 bases, with 16 bases left in between.

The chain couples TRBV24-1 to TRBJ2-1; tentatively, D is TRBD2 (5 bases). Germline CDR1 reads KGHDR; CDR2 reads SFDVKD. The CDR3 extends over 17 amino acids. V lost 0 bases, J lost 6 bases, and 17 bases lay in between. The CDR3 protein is CATSDLGSTYGTNEQFF. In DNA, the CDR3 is TGTGCCACCAGTGATTTGGGGAGCACCTACGGAACCAATGAGCAGTTCTTC.

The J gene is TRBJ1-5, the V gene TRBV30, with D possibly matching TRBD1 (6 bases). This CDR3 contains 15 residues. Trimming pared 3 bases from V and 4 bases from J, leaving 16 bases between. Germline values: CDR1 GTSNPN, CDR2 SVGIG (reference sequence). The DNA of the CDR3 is TGTGCCTGGAGCCCTATCGACAGGAGAAATCAGCCCCAGCATTTT. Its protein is CAWSPIDRRNQPQHF.

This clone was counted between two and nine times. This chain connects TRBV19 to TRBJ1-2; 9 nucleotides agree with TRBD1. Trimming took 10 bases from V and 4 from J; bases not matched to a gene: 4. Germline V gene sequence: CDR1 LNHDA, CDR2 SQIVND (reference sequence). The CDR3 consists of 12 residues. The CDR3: CATGQGPYGYTF. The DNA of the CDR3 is TGTGCCACCGGACAGGGGCCCTATGGCTACACCTTC.

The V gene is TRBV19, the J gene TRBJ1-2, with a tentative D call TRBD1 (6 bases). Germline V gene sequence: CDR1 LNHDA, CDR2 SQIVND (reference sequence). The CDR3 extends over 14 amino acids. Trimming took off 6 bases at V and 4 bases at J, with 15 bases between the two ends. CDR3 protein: CASRARGTGYGYTF. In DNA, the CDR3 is TGTGCCAGTAGGGCGAGGGGGACGGGCTATGGCTACACCTTC.

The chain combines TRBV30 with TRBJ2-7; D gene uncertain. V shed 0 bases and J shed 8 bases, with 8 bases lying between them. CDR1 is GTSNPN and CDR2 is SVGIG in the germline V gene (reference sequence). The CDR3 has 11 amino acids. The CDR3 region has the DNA TGTGCCTGGAGTGTATCAGTGCAGCAGTACTTC. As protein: CAWSVSVQQYF.

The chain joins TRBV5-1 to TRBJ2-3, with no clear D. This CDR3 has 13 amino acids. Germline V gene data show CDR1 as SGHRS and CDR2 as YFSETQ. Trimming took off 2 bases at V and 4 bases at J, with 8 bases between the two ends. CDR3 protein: CASSFRQADTQYF. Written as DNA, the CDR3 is TGCGCCAGCAGCTTTAGACAAGCAGATACGCAGTATTTT.

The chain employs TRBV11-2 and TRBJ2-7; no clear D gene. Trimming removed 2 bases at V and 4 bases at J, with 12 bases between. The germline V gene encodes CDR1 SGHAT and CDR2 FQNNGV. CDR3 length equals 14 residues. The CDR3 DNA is TGTGCCAGCAGCTTACCAGAATCGATTTACGAGCAGTACTTC. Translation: CASSLPESIYEQYF.

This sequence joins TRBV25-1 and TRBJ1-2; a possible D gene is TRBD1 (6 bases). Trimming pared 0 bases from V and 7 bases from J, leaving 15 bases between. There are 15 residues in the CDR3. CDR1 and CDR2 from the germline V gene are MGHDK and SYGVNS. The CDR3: CASSEYGGGHGGYTF. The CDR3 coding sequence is TGTGCCAGCAGTGAATATGGCGGGGGGCACGGTGGCTACACCTTC.

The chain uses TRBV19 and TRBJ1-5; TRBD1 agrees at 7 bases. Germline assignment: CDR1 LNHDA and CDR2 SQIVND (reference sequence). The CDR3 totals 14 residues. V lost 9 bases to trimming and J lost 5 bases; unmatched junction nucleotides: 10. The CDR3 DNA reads TGTGCCAGCCTTATGACAGGGATAGATCAGCCCCAGCATTTT. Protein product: CASLMTGIDQPQHF.